This T cell receptor beta chain was found in a study of CD4 and CD8 cells across lung adenocarcinoma regions. The CDR3 extends over 13 amino acids. The germline V and J ends were trimmed by 2 bases and 8 bases, with 10 bases remaining between them. Germline V gene lookup returns CDR1 MNHEY and CDR2 SMNVEV (reference sequence). MiXCR, applied by TCRdb to the PCR reads, yields one record per CDR3 protein. The data contain around 19,000 distinct CDR3 sequences, under 70% of them singletons. Donors had localized lung adenocarcinoma, a non-small cell lung cancer. Source material: CD8+ T cells from the center of a lung tumor. The TCR originated in a female donor with lung adenocarcinoma. The CD4 and CD8 labels of this study may be unreliable. V gene TRBV27 combines with J gene TRBJ2-1; D not certain. The CDR3 DNA is TGTGCCAGCAGTTTAGGCCTCCACGATGAGCAGTTCTTC. It yields the protein CASSLGLHDEQFF.